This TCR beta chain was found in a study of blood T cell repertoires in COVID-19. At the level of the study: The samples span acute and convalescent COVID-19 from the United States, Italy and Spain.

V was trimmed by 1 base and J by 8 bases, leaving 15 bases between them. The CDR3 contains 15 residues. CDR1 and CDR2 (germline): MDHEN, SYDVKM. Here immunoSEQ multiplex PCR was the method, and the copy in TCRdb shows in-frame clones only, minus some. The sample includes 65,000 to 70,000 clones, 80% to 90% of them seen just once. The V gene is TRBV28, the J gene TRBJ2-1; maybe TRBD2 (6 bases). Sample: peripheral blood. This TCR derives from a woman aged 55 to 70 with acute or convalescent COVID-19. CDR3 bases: TGTGCCAGCAGTTTATATGGAGTACAGCGGGATGAGCAGTTCTTC. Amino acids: CASSLYGVQRDEQFF.